This T cell receptor beta chain was retrieved from a study of a mutant IDH1 vaccine in newly diagnosed glioma (dated by TCRdb to the early 2020s). For the wider study: Of the approximately 34 patients who were treated, approximately 60% were male and roughly 38% were female, and the mean age was roughly 40 years. Peripheral blood samples were drawn at six visits, namely V03 (baseline), V05, V07, V10, V12 and V13. For exploratory analyses, longitudinal TCRB deep sequencing was carried out in under 30 treated patients wherever samples were available. Before enrollment, most patients had been given radiochemotherapy with temozolomide as standard therapy, while the rest had received either radiotherapy alone or temozolomide alone.

Regarding this clone: Its antigen is not yet known. Per-nucleotide qualities are absent, and no much larger clonotype sits a single base away.

General study outcomes and caveats: It was noted by the authors that analyses of patient blood samples could not be reproduced owing to sample limitations. Immune responses induced by the vaccine were seen in over 90% of patients across multiple MHC alleles. Availability determined which PBMC samples were chosen for TCRB deep sequencing. No apparent relationship was observed between pseudoprogression and alterations in the top peripheral T cell clonotypes detected by TCRB sequencing.

The cysteine opens and the phenylalanine closes a CDR3 of 15 amino acids. Only CDR3 DNA remains: 45 bases, in frame from the first base. Trimming takes 6 bases from V and 1 base from J, and the germline ends sit 13 bases apart. Looking up the germline V gene yields CDR1 MRHNA and CDR2 SNTAGT. Libraries were prepared through the immunoSEQ multiplex PCR assay. Following the manufacturer's protocol, the hsTCRB Kit was used to amplify rearranged TCR beta chain sequences. TCRB libraries were sequenced on an Illumina MiSeq. The paper's processing steps were these. Demultiplexing, trimming and gene mapping were performed with the kit vendor's proprietary platform. TCRdb obtained this table from immuneACCESS and retained in-frame rearrangements with V and J assigned. These tables miss some clones; where compared with another copy, unresolved V genes account for less than half of the shortfall, and the remainder is unexplained. Clone size and V and J calls were adopted from that table, with D and trimming inferred from the DNA. The sample has roughly 46,000 clones on record, roughly 89% of them singletons. The ten biggest clones cover 2% to 2.5% of the sample.

The sample's time point label is to be understood as: baseline, week 1 (first vaccination visit). What the treatment or condition label conveys for this sample: pre-vaccination baseline after standard-of-care therapy. Newly diagnosed WHO grade 3 or 4 IDH1-mutant astrocytomas showing loss of nuclear ATRX were present in the donors. The samples were drawn from NOA16, a multicentre, single-arm, open-label phase I trial in Germany that tested a mutant IDH1 peptide vaccine in humans for the first time. For immunogenicity testing, the blood drawn at visit V03 was used as the baseline sample. The DNeasy Blood and Tissue Kit was used to extract genomic DNA from EDTA blood for TCRB sequencing.

The chain joins TRBV6-4 to TRBJ1-5, and TRBD1 may be the D gene, going by 6 matching bases. This material consisted of PBMCs, taken from a glioma patient treated with radiotherapy, temozolomide or both. The receptor was derived from a man in his forties with glioma. The CDR3 region: CASRGHPGSNQPQHF. The nucleotide sequence reads as follows: TGTGCCAGCAGGGGACATCCGGGCAGCAATCAGCCCCAGCATTTT.